These 3 T cell receptor beta chains came from one sample sequenced in a study of cytomegalovirus exposure and HLA in healthy donors. The PCR ran on 60 Vbeta and 13 Jbeta primers. Produced via immunoSEQ multiplex PCR; TCRdb's table is partial and in-frame only. The sample shows about 120,000 clones, roughly 80% of them seen only once. Specimen: PBMCs. Receptor source: a female donor in good health and CMV-seronegative.

A note on this clone: The junction differs from germline at one of its ends, possibly a read error. The J gene is TRBJ2-2, the V gene TRBV2; 10 bases are shared with TRBD1. The CDR3 consists of 15 residues. Looked up from germline, CDR1 is SNHLY and CDR2 is FYNNEI. Written as DNA, the CDR3 is TGTGCCAGCAGTGGACAGGGGGCGAATACCGGGGAGCTGTTTTTT. It encodes CASSGQGANTGELFF. The full variable domain, its missing parts supplied by reference TRBV2 and TRBJ2-2, is EPEVTQTPSHQVTQMGQEVILRCVPISNHLYFYWYRQILGQKVEFLVSFYNNEISEKSEIFDDQFSVERPDGSNFTLKIRSTKLEDSAMYFCASSGQGANTGELFFGEGSRLTVL.

V gene TRBV19 combines with J gene TRBJ2-1; TRBD2 is a possible D gene (6 bases). Germline CDR1 is LNHDA and CDR2 is SQIVND (reference sequence). V lost 0 bases to trimming and J lost 7 bases, with 13 bases between them. The CDR3 spans 15 residues. The CDR3 DNA follows: TGTGCCAGTAGTATAGAGTCGGGAGATGGTAATGAGCAGTTCTTC. Translation gives CASSIESGDGNEQFF.

The chain has TRBV7-3 and TRBJ2-5; 13 bases are a match to TRBD2. The CDR3 covers 16 residues. Germline V gene sequence: CDR1 SGHTA, CDR2 FQGTGA. Trimming at V came to 5 bases and at J to 4 bases, leaving 7 bases not matched to a gene. This CDR3 is CASSLRLAGGGETQYF. For the CDR3, the DNA is TGTGCCAGCAGCCTCCGACTAGCGGGAGGAGGAGAGACCCAGTACTTC.